Below, 7 T cell receptor beta chains from the same sample are listed, as sequenced in a study of shared clonotypes between healthy human individuals. The naive CD8 fraction comprised CD45RO-negative cells positively selected for CCR7 and excluded terminally differentiated effector memory CD45RA+ cells. Sequencing was performed with immunoSEQ multiplex PCR; in TCRdb, only in-frame clones are kept and a portion is missing. The table has approximately 590,000 clones, about 95% seen once. Sequenced input: naive CD8+ T cells sorted from blood. Receptors were obtained from a woman aged 30 to 39 in good health.

The CDR3 spells CATLGGGSSYNEQFF. CDR3 bases: TGTGCCACCCTTGGGGGCGGCAGCTCCTACAATGAGCAGTTCTTC. V gene TRBV6-5 combines with J gene TRBJ2-1, with D perhaps TRBD1 (6 bases). This CDR3 comprises 15 residues. Per germline, CDR1 MNHEY and CDR2 SVGAGI. Trimming took off 10 bases at V and 0 bases at J, with 16 bases between the two ends.

The chain uses TRBV27 and TRBJ1-2; D possibly corresponds to TRBD1 (5 bases). The CDR3 has 14 residues. Looked up from germline, CDR1 is MNHEY and CDR2 is SMNVEV (reference sequence). V lost 6 bases, J lost 3 bases, and 14 bases lay in between. CDR3 DNA: TGTGCCAGCAGACACCAGGACACTCACTATGGCTACACCTTC. Amino acids: CASRHQDTHYGYTF.

This clone was observed a few times. The V and J genes are TRBV6-1 and TRBJ1-5; weak D call: TRBD1 (5 bases). This CDR3 is 14 amino acids long. Germline V gene data show CDR1 as MNHNS and CDR2 as SASEGT. Trimming took off 5 bases at V and 9 bases at J, with 17 bases between the two ends. CDR3 loop: CASSTVRGMMPQHF. As DNA, the CDR3 is TGTGCCAGCAGTACTGTGAGGGGTATGATGCCCCAGCATTTT.

V is TRBV6-5 and J is TRBJ2-2, with a possible D match to TRBD1 (6 bases). CDR1 is MNHEY and CDR2 is SVGAGI in the germline V gene. The CDR3 is 15 residues long. The V and J ends lost 10 bases and 7 bases respectively, with 22 bases between them. This CDR3 reads CAKRRGSWDIGELFF. The CDR3 DNA reads as TGTGCCAAGCGTCGGGGTTCATGGGACATCGGGGAGCTGTTTTTT.

The CDR3 DNA follows: TGTGCCAGCAGCTTAGGGACAGAGAACACCGGGGAGCTGTTTTTT. Protein: CASSLGTENTGELFF. The chain combines TRBV11-3 with TRBJ2-2; possibly TRBD1 for D (6 bases). The CDR3 extends over 15 amino acids. The germline gives CDR1 SGHNT, CDR2 YENEEA. V lost 1 base and J 1 base, leaving 7 bases between the germline ends.

The genes are TRBV4-1 and TRBJ2-1, with D perhaps matching TRBD1 (6 bases). Trimming removed 1 base at V and 5 bases at J, with 24 bases between. Germline CDR1 reads MGHRA; CDR2 reads YSYEKL. The CDR3 is made up of 19 amino acids. The CDR3 region is CASSQVGPEMGQRDNEQFF. Written as DNA, the CDR3 is TGCGCCAGCAGCCAAGTCGGGCCGGAAATGGGACAAAGGGACAATGAGCAGTTCTTC.

The chain employs TRBV28 and TRBJ2-7; the match to TRBD1 covers 9 bases. V trimming: 3 bases; J trimming: 5 bases; junction bases outside the gene matches: 5. The CDR3 is made up of 14 amino acids. From germline, CDR1 is MDHEN and CDR2 SYDVKM. The CDR3 is CASSFPGTGNEQYF. The DNA of the CDR3 is TGTGCCAGCAGTTTTCCCGGGACAGGGAACGAGCAGTACTTC.